The sequence of this T cell receptor (beta chain) was determined in a study of early T cells in non-severe SARS-CoV-2 infection. TCRdb called the 5' RACE reads again in MiXCR, with one record for every CDR3 protein. This table has roughly 67,000 distinct CDR3 sequences, 12% appearing once. V was pared by 4 bases and J by 8 bases, with 21 bases between. The CDR3 is made up of 17 amino acids. CDR1 is MDHEN and CDR2 is SYDVKM in the germline V gene. This TCR was recovered from an adult who was a healthcare worker with PCR-confirmed SARS-CoV-2 infection or an uninfected control (not recorded which). V is TRBV28 and J is TRBJ1-6; tentatively, D is TRBD1 (6 bases). Sequenced input: whole blood. CDR3 sequence: CASSSRGWRGQDSPLHF. CDR3 DNA: TGTGCCAGCAGTTCCCGTGGGTGGCGGGGGCAGGATTCACCCCTCCACTTT. The whole variable domain, filled in from reference TRBV28 and TRBJ1-6, reads DVKVTQSSRYLVKRTGEKVFLECVQDMDHENMFWYRQDPGLGLRLIYFSYDVKMKEKGDIPEGYSVSREKKERFSLILESASTNQTSMYLCASSSRGWRGQDSPLHFGNGTRLTVT.